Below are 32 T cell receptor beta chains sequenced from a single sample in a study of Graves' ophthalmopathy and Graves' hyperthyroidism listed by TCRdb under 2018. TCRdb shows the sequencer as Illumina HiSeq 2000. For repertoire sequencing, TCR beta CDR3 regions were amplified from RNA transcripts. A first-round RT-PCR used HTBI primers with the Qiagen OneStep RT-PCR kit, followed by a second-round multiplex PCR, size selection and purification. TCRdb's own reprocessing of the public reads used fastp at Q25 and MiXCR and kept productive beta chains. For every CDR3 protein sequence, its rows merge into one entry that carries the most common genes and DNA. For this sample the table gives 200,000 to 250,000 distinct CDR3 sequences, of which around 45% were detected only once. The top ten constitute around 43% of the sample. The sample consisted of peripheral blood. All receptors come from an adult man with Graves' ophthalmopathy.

The CDR3 nucleotides read TGTGCCAGCAGCCGGACAGGGAGAGAGTCCTACGAGCAGTACTTC. It is translated as CASSRTGRESYEQYF. The chain links TRBV2 to TRBJ2-7, with 8 positions matching TRBD1. The V and J ends lost 6 bases and 1 base, in that order; junction bases with no gene match: 8. Germline values: CDR1 SNHLY, CDR2 FYNNEI. The CDR3 is 15 residues long.

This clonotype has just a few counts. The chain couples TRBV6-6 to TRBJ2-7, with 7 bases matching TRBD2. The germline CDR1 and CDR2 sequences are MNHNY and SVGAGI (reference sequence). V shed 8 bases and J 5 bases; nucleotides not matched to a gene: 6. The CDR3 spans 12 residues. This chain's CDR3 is CASAREDHEQYF. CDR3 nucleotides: TGTGCCAGCGCACGGGAGGACCACGAGCAGTACTTC.

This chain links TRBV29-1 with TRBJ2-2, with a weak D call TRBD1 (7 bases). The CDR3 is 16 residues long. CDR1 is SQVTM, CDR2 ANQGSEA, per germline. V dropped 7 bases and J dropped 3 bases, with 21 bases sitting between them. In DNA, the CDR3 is TGCAGCGCCGCCGGGGATGGAGGGGGCGACACCGGGGAGCTGTTTTTT. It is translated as CSAAGDGGGDTGELFF.

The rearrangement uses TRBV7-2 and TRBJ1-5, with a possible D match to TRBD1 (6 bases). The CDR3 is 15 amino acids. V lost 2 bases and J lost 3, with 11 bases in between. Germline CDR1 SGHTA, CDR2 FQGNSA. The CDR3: CASSLTGGFNQPQHF. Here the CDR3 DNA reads TGTGCCAGCAGCTTAACGGGGGGCTTCAATCAGCCCCAGCATTTT.

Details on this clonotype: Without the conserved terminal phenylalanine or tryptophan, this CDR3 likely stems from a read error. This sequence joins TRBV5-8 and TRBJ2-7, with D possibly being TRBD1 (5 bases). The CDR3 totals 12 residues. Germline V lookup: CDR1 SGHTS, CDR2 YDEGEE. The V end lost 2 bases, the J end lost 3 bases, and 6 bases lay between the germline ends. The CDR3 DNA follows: TGTGCCAGCAGCTTTCAGGGCTACGAGCAGTACCTC. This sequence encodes CASSFQGYEQYL.

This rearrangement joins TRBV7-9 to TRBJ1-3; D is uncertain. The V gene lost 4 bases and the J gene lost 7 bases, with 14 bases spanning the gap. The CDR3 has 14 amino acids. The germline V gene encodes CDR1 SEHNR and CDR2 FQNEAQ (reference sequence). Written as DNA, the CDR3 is TGTGCCAGCAGCTACGGATTAGCGGCCAACACCATATATTTT. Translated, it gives CASSYGLAANTIYF.

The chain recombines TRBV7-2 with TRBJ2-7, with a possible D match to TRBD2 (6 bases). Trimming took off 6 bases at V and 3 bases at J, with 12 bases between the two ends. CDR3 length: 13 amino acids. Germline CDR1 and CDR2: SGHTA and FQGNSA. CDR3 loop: CASRGGRSYEQYF. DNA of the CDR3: TGTGCCAGCAGGGGGGGACGGAGCTACGAGCAGTACTTC.

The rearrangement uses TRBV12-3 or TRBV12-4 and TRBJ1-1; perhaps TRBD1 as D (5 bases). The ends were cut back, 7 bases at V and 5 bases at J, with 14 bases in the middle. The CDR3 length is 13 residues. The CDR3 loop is CASTWGGRTEAFF. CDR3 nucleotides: TGTGCCAGCACCTGGGGGGGAAGAACTGAAGCTTTCTTT.

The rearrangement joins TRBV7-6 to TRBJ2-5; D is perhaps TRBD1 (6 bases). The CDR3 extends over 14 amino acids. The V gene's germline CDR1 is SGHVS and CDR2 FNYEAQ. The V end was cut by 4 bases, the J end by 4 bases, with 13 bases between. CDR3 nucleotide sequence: TGTGCCAGCAGCTCTACCGACAGGCCAGAGACCCAGTACTTC. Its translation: CASSSTDRPETQYF. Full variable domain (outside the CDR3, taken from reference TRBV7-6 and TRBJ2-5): GAGVSQSPRYKVTKRGQDVALRCDPISGHVSLYWYRQALGQGPEFLTYFNYEAQQDKSGLPNDRFSAERPEGSISTLTIQRTEQRDSAMYRCASSSTDRPETQYFGPGTRLLVL.

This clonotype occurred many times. The DNA of the CDR3 is TGTGCCAGCAGTGAAAGGGACAGATGGGGCTACACCTTC. Amino acid sequence: CASSERDRWGYTF. The genes are TRBV2 and TRBJ1-2; TRBD1 matches 7 bases. CDR1 is SNHLY, CDR2 FYNNEI, per germline. J gave up 8 bases and V 2 bases, and 5 bases lay outside the gene matches. This CDR3 region has 13 residues.

The DNA of the CDR3 is TGTGCCAGCAGCTTACCGTCAGTTAAAGAGACCCAGTACTTC. As protein: CASSLPSVKETQYF. The gene calls are TRBV12-3 or TRBV12-4 and TRBJ2-5; no definite D call. V lost 6 bases to trimming and J lost 3 bases, with 14 bases between them. The CDR3 length is 14 residues.

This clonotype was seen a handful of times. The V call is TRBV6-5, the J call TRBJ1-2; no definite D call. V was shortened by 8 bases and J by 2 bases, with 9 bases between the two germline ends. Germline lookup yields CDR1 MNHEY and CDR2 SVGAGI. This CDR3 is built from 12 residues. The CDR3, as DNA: TGTGCCAGCTGGAACAGCAACTATGGCTACACCTTC. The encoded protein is CASWNSNYGYTF.

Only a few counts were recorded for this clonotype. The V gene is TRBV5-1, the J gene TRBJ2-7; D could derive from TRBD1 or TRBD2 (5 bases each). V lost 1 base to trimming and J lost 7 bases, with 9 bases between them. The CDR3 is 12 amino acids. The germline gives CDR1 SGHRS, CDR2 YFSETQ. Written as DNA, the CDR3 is TGCGCCAGCAGCTTGTTGGGGGTTGAGCAGTACTTC. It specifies CASSLLGVEQYF.

The CDR3 bases are TGTGCCAGCAGCTCACCTAGCGGGGTCCCGAACACCGGGGAGCTGTTTTTT. Its protein is CASSSPSGVPNTGELFF. The chain joins TRBV7-2 to TRBJ2-2, with 9 bases lining up with TRBD2. Unmatched junction bases numbered 6, after V lost 4 bases and J lost 0 bases. The germline gives CDR1 SGHTA, CDR2 FQGNSA. This CDR3 is built from 17 residues.

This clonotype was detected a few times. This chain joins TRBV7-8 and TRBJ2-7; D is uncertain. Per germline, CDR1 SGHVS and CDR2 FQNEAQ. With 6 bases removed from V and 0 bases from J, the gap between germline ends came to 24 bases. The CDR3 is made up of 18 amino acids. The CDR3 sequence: CASSPQAPTPLASYEQYF. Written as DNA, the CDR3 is TGTGCCAGCAGTCCCCAAGCCCCGACACCCCTGGCCTCCTACGAGCAGTACTTC.

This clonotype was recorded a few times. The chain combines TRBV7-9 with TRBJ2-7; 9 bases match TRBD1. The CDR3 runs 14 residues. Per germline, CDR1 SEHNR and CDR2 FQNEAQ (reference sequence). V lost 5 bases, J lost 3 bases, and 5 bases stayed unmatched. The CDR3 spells CASSTRDRVYEQYF. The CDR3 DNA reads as TGTGCCAGCAGCACCCGGGACAGGGTCTACGAGCAGTACTTC.

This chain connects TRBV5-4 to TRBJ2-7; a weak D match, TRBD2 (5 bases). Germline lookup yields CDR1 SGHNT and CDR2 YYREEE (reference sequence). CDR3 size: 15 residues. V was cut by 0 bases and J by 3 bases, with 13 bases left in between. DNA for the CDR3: TGTGCCAGCAGCTTGGTTGGAGGAGGTAGCTACGAGCAGTACTTC. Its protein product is CASSLVGGGSYEQYF.

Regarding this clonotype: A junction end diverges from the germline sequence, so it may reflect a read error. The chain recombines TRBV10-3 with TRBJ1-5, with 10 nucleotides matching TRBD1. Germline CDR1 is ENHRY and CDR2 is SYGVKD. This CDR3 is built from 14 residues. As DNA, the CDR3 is TGTGCCAGCAGTCGCCGGGACAGGGGATTGCCCCAGCATTTT. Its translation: CASSRRDRGLPQHF.

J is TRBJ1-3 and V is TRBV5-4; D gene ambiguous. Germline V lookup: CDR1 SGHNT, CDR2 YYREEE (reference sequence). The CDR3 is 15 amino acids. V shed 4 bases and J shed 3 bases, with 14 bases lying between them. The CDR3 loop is CASSPRHGDGNTIYF. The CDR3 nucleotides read TGTGCCAGCAGCCCCCGACATGGTGATGGAAACACCATATATTTT.

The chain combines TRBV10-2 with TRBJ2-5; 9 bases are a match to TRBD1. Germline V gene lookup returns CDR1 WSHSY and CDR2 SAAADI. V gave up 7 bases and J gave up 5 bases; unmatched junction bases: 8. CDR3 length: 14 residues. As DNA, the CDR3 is TGCGCCAGCAAAGGACAGGGGACTTGGGAGACCCAGTACTTC. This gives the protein CASKGQGTWETQYF.

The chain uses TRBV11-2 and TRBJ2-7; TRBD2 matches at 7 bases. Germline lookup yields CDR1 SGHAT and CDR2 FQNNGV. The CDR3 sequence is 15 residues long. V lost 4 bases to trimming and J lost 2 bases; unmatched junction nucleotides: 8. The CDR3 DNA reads TGTGCCAGCAGCTGGGCCGGGACTACTACCTACGAGCAGTACTTC. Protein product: CASSWAGTTTYEQYF.

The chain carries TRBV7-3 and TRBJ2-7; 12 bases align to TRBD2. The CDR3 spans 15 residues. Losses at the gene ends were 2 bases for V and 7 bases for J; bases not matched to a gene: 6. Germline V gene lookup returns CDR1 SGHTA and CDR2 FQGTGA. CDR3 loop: CASSLGTSGSSEQYF. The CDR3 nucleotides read TGTGCCAGCAGCTTAGGGACTAGCGGGTCTAGTGAGCAGTACTTC.

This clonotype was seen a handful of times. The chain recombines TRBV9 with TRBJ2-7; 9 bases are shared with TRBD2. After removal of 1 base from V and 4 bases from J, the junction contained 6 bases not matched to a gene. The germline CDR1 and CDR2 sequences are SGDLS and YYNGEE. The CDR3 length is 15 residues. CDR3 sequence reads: CASSVRDSGGYEQYF. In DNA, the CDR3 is TGTGCCAGCAGCGTACGAGATAGCGGGGGATACGAGCAGTACTTC.

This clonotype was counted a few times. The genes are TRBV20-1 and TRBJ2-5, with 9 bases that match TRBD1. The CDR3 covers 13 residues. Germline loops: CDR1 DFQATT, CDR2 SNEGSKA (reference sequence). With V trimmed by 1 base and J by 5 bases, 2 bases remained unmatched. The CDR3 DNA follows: TGCAGTGCTAGAGGGGACAGGGTGGAGACCCAGTACTTC. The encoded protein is CSARGDRVETQYF.

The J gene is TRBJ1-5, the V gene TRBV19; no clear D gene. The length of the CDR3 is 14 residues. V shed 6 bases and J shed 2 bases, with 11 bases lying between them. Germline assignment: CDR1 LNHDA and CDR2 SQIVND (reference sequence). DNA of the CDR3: TGTGCCAGTAGGGTCGAGGAAGGCAATCAGCCCCAGCATTTT. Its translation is CASRVEEGNQPQHF.

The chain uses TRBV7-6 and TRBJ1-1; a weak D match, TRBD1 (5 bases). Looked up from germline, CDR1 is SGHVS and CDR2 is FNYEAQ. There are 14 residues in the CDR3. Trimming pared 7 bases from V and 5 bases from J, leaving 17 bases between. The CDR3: CASIRGGDGTEAFF. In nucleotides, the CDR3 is TGTGCCAGCATCCGCGGGGGAGACGGTACTGAAGCTTTCTTT.

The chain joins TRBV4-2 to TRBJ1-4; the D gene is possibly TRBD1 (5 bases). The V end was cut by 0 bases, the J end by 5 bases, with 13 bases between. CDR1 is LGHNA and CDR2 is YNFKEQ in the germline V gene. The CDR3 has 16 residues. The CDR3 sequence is CASSQEVGTANEKLFF. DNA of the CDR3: TGTGCCAGCAGCCAAGAAGTGGGGACGGCAAATGAAAAACTGTTTTTT.

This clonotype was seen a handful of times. The CDR3 spells CASSLASAGRGDTQYF. CDR3 sequence (DNA): TGTGCCAGCAGCTTAGCTTCGGCGGGGCGGGGAGATACGCAGTATTTT. The V call is TRBV7-6, the J call TRBJ2-3, with D perhaps TRBD2 (6 bases). Germline assignment: CDR1 SGHVS and CDR2 FNYEAQ. This CDR3 spans 16 amino acids. With 0 bases removed from V and 5 bases from J, the gap between germline ends came to 15 bases.

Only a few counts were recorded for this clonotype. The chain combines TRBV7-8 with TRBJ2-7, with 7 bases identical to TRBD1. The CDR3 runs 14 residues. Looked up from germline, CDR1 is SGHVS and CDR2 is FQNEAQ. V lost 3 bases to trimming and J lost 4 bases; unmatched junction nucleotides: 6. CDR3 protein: CASSLTGYEYEQYF. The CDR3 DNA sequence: TGTGCCAGCAGCTTGACAGGGTACGAATACGAGCAGTACTTC. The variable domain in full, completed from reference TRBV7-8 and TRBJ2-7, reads GAGVSQSPRYKVAKRGQDVALRCDPISGHVSLFWYQQALGQGPEFLTYFQNEAQLDKSGLPSDRFFAERPEGSVSTLKIQRTQQEDSAVYLCASSLTGYEYEQYFGPGTRLTVT.

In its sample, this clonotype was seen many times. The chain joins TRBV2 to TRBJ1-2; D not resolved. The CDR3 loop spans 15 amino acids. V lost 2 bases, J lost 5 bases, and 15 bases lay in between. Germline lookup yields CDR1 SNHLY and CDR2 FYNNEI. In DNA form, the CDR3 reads TGTGCCAGCAGTGAAAATGGGCAGTTAAGATATGGCTACACCTTC. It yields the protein CASSENGQLRYGYTF.

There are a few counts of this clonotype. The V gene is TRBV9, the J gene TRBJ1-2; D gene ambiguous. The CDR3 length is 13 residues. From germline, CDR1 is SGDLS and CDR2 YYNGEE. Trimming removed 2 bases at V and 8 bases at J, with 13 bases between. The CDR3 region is CASSVEWGYGYTF. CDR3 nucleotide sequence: TGTGCCAGCAGCGTGGAATGGGGTTACGGCTACACCTTC.

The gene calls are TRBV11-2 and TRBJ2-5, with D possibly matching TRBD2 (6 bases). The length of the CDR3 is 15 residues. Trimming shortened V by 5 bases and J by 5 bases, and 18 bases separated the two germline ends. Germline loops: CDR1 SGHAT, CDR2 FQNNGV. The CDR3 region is CASSQVGRDSETQYF. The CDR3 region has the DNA TGTGCCAGCAGCCAAGTCGGACGGGACTCGGAGACCCAGTACTTC.